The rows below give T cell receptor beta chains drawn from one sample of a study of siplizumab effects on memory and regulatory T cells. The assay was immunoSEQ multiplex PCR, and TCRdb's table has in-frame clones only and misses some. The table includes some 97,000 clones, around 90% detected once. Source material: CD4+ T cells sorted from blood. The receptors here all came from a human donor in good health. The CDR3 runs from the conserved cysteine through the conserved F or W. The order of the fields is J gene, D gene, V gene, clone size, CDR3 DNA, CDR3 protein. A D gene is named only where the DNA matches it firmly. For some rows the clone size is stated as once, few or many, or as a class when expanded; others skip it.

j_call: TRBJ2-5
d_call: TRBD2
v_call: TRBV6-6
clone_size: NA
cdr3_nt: TGTGCCAGCAGCCTCCTAGCGGGGGGGCTGGAGACCCAGTACTTC
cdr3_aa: CASSLLAGGLETQYF

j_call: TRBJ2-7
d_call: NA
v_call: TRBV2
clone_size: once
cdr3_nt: TGTGCCAGCAGTGAAGCGCTTCTACTCGAGCAGTACTTC
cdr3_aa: CASSEALLLEQYF

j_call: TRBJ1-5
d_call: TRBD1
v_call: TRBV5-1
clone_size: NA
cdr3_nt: TGCGCCAGCAGCTTAACAGGGGGAGGTCAGCCCCAGCATTTT
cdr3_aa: CASSLTGGGQPQHF

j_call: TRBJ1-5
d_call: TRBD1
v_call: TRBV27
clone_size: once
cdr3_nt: TGTGCCAGCGGCCTAGGACAGGGCAATCAGCCCCAGCATTTT
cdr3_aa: CASGLGQGNQPQHF

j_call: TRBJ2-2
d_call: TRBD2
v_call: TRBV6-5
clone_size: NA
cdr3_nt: TGTGCCAGCAGTACGGGGGGAAGGGAGCTGTTTTTT
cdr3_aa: CASSTGGRELFF

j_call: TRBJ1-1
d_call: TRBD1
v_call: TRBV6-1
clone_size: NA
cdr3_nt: TGTGCCATTTCCAGGGGGTCGAACACTGAAGCTTTCTTT
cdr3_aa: CAISRGSNTEAFF

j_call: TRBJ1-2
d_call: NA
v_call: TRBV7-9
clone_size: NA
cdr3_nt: TGTGCCAGCAGCCAGGACGGCGAACCCTACTATGGCTACACCTTC
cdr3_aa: CASSQDGEPYYGYTF

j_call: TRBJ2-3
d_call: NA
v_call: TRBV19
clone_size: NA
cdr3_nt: TGTGCCAGTAGTATGTCTCTGAGGGATACGCAGTATTTT
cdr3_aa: CASSMSLRDTQYF

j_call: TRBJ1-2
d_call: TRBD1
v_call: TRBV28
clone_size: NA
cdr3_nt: TGTGCCAGCAGACTCCCACAGGGGCGGAATGGCTACACCTTC
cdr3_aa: CASRLPQGRNGYTF

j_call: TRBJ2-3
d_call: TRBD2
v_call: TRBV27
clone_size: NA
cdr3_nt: TGTGCCAGCAGACTATTTAGCGGGGGGGCGGATACGCAGTATTTT
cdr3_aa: CASRLFSGGADTQYF

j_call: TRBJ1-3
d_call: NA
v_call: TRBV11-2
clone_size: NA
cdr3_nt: TGTGCCAGCAGCCCAGGGCAGGGTCGGGCTGGAAACACCATATATTTT
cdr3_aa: CASSPGQGRAGNTIYF

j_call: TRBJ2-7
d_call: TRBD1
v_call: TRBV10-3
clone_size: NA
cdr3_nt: TGTGCCATCAGTGAGGACAGGGGGGCCGAGCAGTACTTC
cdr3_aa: CAISEDRGAEQYF

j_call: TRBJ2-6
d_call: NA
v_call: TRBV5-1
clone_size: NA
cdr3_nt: TGCGCCAGCAGCTTGCGTCCAGGGATCAGCACTGGGGCCAACGTCCTGACTTTC
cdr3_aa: CASSLRPGISTGANVLTF

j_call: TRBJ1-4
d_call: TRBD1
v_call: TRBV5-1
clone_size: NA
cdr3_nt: TGCGCCAGCAGCCCCCCCGGGACAGCAAATGAAAAACTGTTTTTT
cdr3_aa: CASSPPGTANEKLFF

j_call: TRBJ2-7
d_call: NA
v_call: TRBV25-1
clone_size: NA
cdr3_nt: TGTGCCAGCAGTGAATTGGGCTACGAGCAGTACTTC
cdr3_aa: CASSELGYEQYF

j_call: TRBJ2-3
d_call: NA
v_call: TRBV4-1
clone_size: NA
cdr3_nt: TGCGCCAGCAGCAAGGGACTTGGGGGCACAGATACGCAGTATTTT
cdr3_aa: CASSKGLGGTDTQYF

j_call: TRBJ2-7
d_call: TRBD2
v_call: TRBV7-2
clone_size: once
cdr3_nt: TGTGCCAGCAGCTTAGCTAGCGGGGGGGCCAAATCCTACGAGCAGTACTTC
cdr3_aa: CASSLASGGAKSYEQYF

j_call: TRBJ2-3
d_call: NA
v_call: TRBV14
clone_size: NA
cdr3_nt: TGTGCCAGCAGCCCCCGGGGGTCGGATACGCAGTATTTT
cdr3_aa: CASSPRGSDTQYF

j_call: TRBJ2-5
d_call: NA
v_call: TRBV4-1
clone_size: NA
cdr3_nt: TGCGCCAGCAGCCAAGTAGGGGCAGGGGTCCTTGGAGAGACCCAGTACTTC
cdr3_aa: CASSQVGAGVLGETQYF

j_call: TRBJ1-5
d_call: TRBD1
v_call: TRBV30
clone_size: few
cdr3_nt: TGTGCCTGGAGTCGACAGGGGGTAAATCAGCCCCAGCATTTT
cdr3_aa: CAWSRQGVNQPQHF

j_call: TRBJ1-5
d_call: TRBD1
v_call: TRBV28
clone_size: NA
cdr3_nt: TGTGCCAGCAGTTTCCCCAGGGGGTTAGTTCAGCCCCAGCATTTT
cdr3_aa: CASSFPRGLVQPQHF

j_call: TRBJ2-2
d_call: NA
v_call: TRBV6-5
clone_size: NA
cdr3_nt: TGTGCCAGCAGTTACGGGACTCTCGCGAACACCGGGGAGCTGTTTTTT
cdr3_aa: CASSYGTLANTGELFF

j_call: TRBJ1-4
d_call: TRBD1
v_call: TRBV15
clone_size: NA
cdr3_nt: TGTGCCACCAGCAGAGAAAGGTGGGACAGGGGTGGTGAAAAACTGTTTTTT
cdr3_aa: CATSRERWDRGGEKLFF

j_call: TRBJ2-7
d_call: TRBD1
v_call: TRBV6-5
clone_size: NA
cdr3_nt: TGTGCCAGCAGTTACCGGGACAGGGGACATTACGAGCAGTACTTC
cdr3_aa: CASSYRDRGHYEQYF

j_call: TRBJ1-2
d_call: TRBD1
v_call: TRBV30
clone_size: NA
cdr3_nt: TGTGCCTGGACTCAGGACAGGACGACTAACTATGGCTACACCTTC
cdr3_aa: CAWTQDRTTNYGYTF

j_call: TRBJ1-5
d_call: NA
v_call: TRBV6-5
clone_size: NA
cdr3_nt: TGTGCCAGCAGTTCACTCGCCGGGGGAAGGGATCAGCCCCAGCATTTT
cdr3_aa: CASSSLAGGRDQPQHF

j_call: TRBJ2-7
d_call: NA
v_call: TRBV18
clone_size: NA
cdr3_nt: TGTGCCAGCTCACTATTTTCGGACAGCTACGAGCAGTACTTC
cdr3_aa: CASSLFSDSYEQYF

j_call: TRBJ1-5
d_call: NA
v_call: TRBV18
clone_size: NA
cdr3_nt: TGTGCCAGCTCACATTTTGCGGTTGATAGCAATCAGCCCCAGCATTTT
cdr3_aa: CASSHFAVDSNQPQHF

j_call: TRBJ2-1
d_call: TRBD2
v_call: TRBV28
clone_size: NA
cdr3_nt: TGTGCCAGCTTCTCCGGGAGGTACAATGAGCAGTTCTTC
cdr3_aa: CASFSGRYNEQFF

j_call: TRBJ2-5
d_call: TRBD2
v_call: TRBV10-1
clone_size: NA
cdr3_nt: TGCGCCAGCAGTGATGGAATAGCGGGGACCCAAGAGACCCAGTACTTC
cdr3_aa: CASSDGIAGTQETQYF

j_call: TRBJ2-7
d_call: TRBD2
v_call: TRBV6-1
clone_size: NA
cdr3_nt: TGTGCCAGCAGGCCTAGCGGGGGAACTTACGAGCAGTACTTC
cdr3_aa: CASRPSGGTYEQYF

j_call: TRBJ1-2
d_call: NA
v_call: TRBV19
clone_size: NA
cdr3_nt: TGTGCCAGTAGTCTGGGTCGGATCTATGGCTACACCTTC
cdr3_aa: CASSLGRIYGYTF

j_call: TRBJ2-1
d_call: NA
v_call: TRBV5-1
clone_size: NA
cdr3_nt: TGCGCCAGCAGCACGACTAGTAGCAATGAGCAGTTCTTC
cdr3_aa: CASSTTSSNEQFF

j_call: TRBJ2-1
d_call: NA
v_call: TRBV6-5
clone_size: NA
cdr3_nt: TGTGCCAGCAGTTCTGATGACCTCAATGAGCAGTTCTTC
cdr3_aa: CASSSDDLNEQFF

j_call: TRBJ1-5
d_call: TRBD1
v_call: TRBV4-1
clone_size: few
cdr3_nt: TGCGCCAGCAGCCAGAGGGACAGCCCGCAGCCCCAGCATTTT
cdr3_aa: CASSQRDSPQPQHF

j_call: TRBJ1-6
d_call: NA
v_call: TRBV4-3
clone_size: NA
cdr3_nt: TGCGCCAGCAGCCAAGAGGGCAGCCTTGGACCCCTCCACTTT
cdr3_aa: CASSQEGSLGPLHF

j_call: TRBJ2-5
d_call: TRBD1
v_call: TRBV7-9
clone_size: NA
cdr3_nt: TGTGCCAGCAGCCCGGGACAGGGGCCGAGGACTGAAGAGACCCAGTACTTC
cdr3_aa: CASSPGQGPRTEETQYF

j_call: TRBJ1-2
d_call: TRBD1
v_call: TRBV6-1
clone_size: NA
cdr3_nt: TGTGCCAGCAGTAGGGACAGCAACTTCGGCTACACCTTC
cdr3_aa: CASSRDSNFGYTF

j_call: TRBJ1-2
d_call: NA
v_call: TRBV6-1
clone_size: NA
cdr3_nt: TGTGCCAGCAGTAACACCGGGACATTACCTGGCTACACCTTC
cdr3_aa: CASSNTGTLPGYTF

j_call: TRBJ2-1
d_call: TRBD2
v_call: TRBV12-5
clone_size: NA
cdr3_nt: TGTGCTAGTGGTTTGTATCCAGCGGGGGGGCGCAGTGAGCAGTTCTTC
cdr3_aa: CASGLYPAGGRSEQFF

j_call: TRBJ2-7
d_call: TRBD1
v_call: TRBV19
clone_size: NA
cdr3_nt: TGTGCCAGTAGTATAGAAGGGACAGGGCGCTTCTACGAGCAGTACTTC
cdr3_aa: CASSIEGTGRFYEQYF

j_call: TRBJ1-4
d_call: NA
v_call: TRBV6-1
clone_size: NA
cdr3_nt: TGTGCCAGCAGCATACACAGGGAGACTAATGAAAAACTGTTTTTT
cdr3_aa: CASSIHRETNEKLFF

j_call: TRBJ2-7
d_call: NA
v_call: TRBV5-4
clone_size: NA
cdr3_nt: TGTGCCAGCCGGCGTTTCGGCTCCTACGAGCAGTACTTC
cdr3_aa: CASRRFGSYEQYF

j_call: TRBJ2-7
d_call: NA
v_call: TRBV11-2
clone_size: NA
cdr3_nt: TGTGCCAGCAGCTTAGGACTACAAGCCTACGAGCAGTACTTC
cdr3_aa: CASSLGLQAYEQYF

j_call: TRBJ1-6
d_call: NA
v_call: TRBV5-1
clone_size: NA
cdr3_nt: TGCGCCAGCAGCTTGGTCGTGACGGGAGATAATTCACCCCTCCACTTT
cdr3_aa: CASSLVVTGDNSPLHF

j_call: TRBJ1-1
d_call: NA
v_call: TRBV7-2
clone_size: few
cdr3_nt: TGTGCCAGCAGCCCACCCCGGGGGGTTTTGGGCGCTGAAGCTTTCTTT
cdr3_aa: CASSPPRGVLGAEAFF

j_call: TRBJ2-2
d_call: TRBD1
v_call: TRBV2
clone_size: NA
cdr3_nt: TGTGCCAGCAGGGCGGGACAGGGTGGGGCCGGGGAGCTGTTTTTT
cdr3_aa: CASRAGQGGAGELFF

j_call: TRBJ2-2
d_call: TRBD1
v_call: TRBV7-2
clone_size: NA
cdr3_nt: TGTGCCAGCAGCTTAGGGGACAGGGCAAACGGGGAGCTGTTTTTT
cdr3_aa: CASSLGDRANGELFF

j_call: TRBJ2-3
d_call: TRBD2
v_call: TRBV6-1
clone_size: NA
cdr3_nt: TGTGCCAGCAGTGAAGGGCTCGGACTAGGTACGCAGTATTTT
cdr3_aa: CASSEGLGLGTQYF

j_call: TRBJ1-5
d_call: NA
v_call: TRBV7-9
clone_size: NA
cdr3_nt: TGTGCCAGCAGCTTAGCTGGGAGCAATCAGCCCCAGCATTTT
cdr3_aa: CASSLAGSNQPQHF

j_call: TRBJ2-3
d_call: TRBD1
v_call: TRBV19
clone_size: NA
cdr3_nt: TGTGCCAGTAGTGAAAACAGGGGTACGCAGTATTTT
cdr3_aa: CASSENRGTQYF

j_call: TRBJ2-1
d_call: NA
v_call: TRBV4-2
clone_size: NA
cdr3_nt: TGTGCCAGCAGGAGGACTTTTAACAATGAGCAGTTCTTC
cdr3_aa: CASRRTFNNEQFF

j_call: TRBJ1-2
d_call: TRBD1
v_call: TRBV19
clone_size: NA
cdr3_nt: TGTGCCAGTAGTATAGGACCGGGACAGGGAATTGGTGGCTACACCTTC
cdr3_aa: CASSIGPGQGIGGYTF

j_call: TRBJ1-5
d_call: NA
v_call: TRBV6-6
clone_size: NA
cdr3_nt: TGTGCCAGCGCAACTAGCAATCAGCCCCAGCATTTT
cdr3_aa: CASATSNQPQHF

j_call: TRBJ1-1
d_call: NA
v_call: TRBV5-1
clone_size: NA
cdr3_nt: TGCGCCAGCAGCTCCCCGGGAGGCACTGAAGCTTTCTTT
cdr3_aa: CASSSPGGTEAFF

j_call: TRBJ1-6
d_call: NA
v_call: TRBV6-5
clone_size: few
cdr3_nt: TGTGCCAGCAGCCCAGGGACCTTTAATTCACCCCTCCACTTT
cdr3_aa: CASSPGTFNSPLHF

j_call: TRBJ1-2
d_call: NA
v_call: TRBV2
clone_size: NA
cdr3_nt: TGTGCCATACAAACAGGGTCATTGGGTGGCTACACCTTC
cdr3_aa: CAIQTGSLGGYTF

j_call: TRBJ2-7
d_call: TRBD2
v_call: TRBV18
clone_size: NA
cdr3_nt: TGTGCCAGCTCACCGACTAGCCCCCACGAGCAGTACTTC
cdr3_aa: CASSPTSPHEQYF

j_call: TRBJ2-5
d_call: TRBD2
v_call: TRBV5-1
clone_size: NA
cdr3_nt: TGCGCCAGCAGCCGCCGGACTAGCGGGGGGGAGACCCAGTACTTC
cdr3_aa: CASSRRTSGGETQYF

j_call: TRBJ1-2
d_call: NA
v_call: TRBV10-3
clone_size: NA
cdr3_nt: TGTGCCATCAGTGAGTCGAGAGACACCTATGGCTACACCTTC
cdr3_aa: CAISESRDTYGYTF